These T cell receptor beta chains were read from a single sample in a study of T cells after yellow fever vaccination. One entry per CDR3 protein results from TCRdb running MiXCR on the 5' RACE reads. The sample shows about 370,000 distinct CDR3 sequences, around 10% of them seen only once. Material: PBMCs, obtained on the day of the first yellow fever vaccination. These receptors all come from a man younger than 35 who received the YFV17D yellow fever vaccine. The CDR3 runs from the conserved cysteine through the conserved F or W. The D gene is left open where the match is weak. For some rows the clone size is stated as once, few or many, or as a class when expanded; others skip it.

length,J,D,V,size,DNA,CDR3
15,TRBJ2-3,NA,TRBV6-5,NA,TGTGCCAGCAGTTACGGGCGCGGGTACACAGATACGCAGTATTTT,CASSYGRGYTDTQYF
14,TRBJ2-3,NA,TRBV9,NA,TGTGCCAGCACCCCGGGGGCAATCACAGATACGCAGTATTTT,CASTPGAITDTQYF
16,TRBJ1-5,TRBD1,TRBV24-1,NA,TGTGCCACCAGTGATTCTAGGACAGGCGCTAATCAGCCCCAGCATTTT,CATSDSRTGANQPQHF
13,TRBJ2-7,TRBD1,TRBV2,NA,TGTGCCAGCAGTGGGACAGGGGCGTGGGAGCAGTACTTC,CASSGTGAWEQYF
12,TRBJ2-1,NA,TRBV12-3/TRBV12-4,few,TGTGCCAGCAGTTACGTGACAGAAGAGCAGTTCTTC,CASSYVTEEQFF
15,TRBJ1-1,TRBD1,TRBV18,few,TGTGCCAGCTCACCGGGGGACAGCCGGACAACTGAAGCTTTCTTT,CASSPGDSRTTEAFF
13,TRBJ2-3,TRBD2,TRBV7-2,NA,TGTGCCAGCAGTCGAGGCGGGGGGGCAACGCAGTATTTT,CASSRGGGATQYF
12,TRBJ1-1,NA,TRBV28,few,TGTGCCAGCAGTCACAGGGACACTGAAGCTTTCTTT,CASSHRDTEAFF
14,TRBJ2-7,TRBD2,TRBV5-4,NA,TGTGCCAGCAGCCCAATAGCGGGGGGCCCCGAGCAGTACTTC,CASSPIAGGPEQYF
14,TRBJ2-5,NA,TRBV7-9,few,TGTGCCAGCAGACTGCCGGCGCCGGGAGAGACCCAGTACTTC,CASRLPAPGETQYF
13,TRBJ2-1,TRBD2,TRBV11-3,NA,TGTGCCAGCATCACCCCCGGGACTACCTATCAATTCTTC,CASITPGTTYQFF
15,TRBJ2-1,TRBD2,TRBV20-1,NA,TGCAGTGCTCCCCAGCGGGGGGGCCGGAGGAATGAGCAGTTCTTC,CSAPQRGGRRNEQFF
14,TRBJ2-5,TRBD2,TRBV5-4,NA,TGTGCCAGCAGCTTGTTAGCGGGTCGAGAGACCCAGTACTTC,CASSLLAGRETQYF
16,TRBJ2-1,NA,TRBV25-1,NA,TGTGCCAGCAGTGAATATTCGTCCGGGGGAAACAATGAGCAGTTCTTC,CASSEYSSGGNNEQFF
17,TRBJ2-3,NA,TRBV5-5,few,TGTGCCAGCAGCCACGACGGGGCCAAGTCCATTTCAGATACGCAGTATTTT,CASSHDGAKSISDTQYF
15,TRBJ1-1,TRBD1,TRBV10-3,NA,TGTGCCATCAGTGACCCTCCGGACAGGGAGAGGGGAGCTTTCTTT,CAISDPPDRERGAFF
12,TRBJ2-3,NA,TRBV20-1,few,TGCAGTGCTAGAGAGCCCACAGATACGCAGTATTTT,CSAREPTDTQYF
14,TRBJ2-1,TRBD1,TRBV19,NA,TGTGCCAGTAGTATAGGCAGACAGGGGTATGAGCAGTTCTTC,CASSIGRQGYEQFF
15,TRBJ2-1,TRBD2,TRBV18,few,TGTGCCAGCTCTCAGACTAGCGGGGGGGCCGTTGAGCAGTTCTTC,CASSQTSGGAVEQFF
13,TRBJ1-1,NA,TRBV20-1,NA,TGCAGTGCTAGAGAGGACGGAAACACTGAAGCTTTCTTT,CSAREDGNTEAFF
12,TRBJ1-5,NA,TRBV6-2/TRBV6-3,NA,TGTGCCAGCAGTCCGAGAAATCAGCCCCAGCATTTT,CASSPRNQPQHF
17,TRBJ1-4,TRBD1,TRBV6-5,few,TGTGCCAGCAGTTACCCCAAACGGACAGGGAGTAATGAAAAACTGTTTTTT,CASSYPKRTGSNEKLFF